The sequence of this T cell receptor (beta chain) was determined in a study of response to subunit inactivated influenza vaccine. This clonotype has only a few counts. Its antigen remains unknown. General observations from the study: A suggestion made by the authors is that each seasonal influenza vaccination recruits few new T cells.

In TCRdb, the RT-PCR reads were re-called with MiXCR into one record per CDR3 protein. The sample has about 780,000 distinct CDR3 sequences, roughly 20% seen once. The receptor was derived from a man aged 45-65 years who received an inactivated influenza vaccine. Specimen: PBMCs from blood, collected approximately 5 days after vaccination.

CDR3 loop: CASSGGRGSNNQPQHF. The CDR3 nucleotides are TGTGCCAGCAGTGGTGGCAGGGGCTCCAACAATCAGCCCCAGCATTTT. V and J are TRBV6-1 and TRBJ1-5, with D perhaps TRBD1 (6 bases). The CDR3 extends over 16 amino acids. Trimming stripped 4 bases from V and 3 bases from J, with 16 bases between. Looked up from germline, CDR1 is MNHNS and CDR2 is SASEGT.